The TCR beta chain under discussion was sequenced for a study of radiotherapy plus CTLA-4 blockade in lung cancer. The assay was immunoSEQ multiplex PCR, and TCRdb's table has in-frame clones only and misses some. The sample holds about 83,000 clones, 60% to 85% seen once. Material: peripheral blood, obtained from a patient treated with radiotherapy plus ipilimumab. The TCR comes from a human donor with non-small cell lung cancer who had a partial response to radiotherapy plus ipilimumab. Some clones in this sample may be carry-over from other donors' samples.

CDR3 residues: CASSVLGLKQETQYF. The CDR3 DNA follows: TGTGCCAGCAGCGTCCTGGGACTGAAGCAAGAGACCCAGTACTTC. V gene TRBV9 combines with J gene TRBJ2-5, with a tentative D call TRBD2 (6 bases). Trimming took off 2 bases at V and 2 bases at J, with 13 bases between the two ends. The germline V gene encodes CDR1 SGDLS and CDR2 YYNGEE. This CDR3 region has 15 residues.